Following are 28 T cell receptor beta chains from one sample sequenced in a study of regulatory T cells in long-lasting Graves disease. Specified time point: persistent/refractory GD, antithyroid drugs over 5 years with positive TRAb. After RNA was extracted from PBMCs, the TCR library was made from it. Both iRepertoire HTBI primers and Arm-PCR of CDR3 regions were used to build the TCR beta libraries. MiXCR, run by TCRdb on the multiplex PCR reads, gives a single entry per CDR3 protein. The data hold a few hundred thousand distinct CDR3 sequences, with less than 25% observed a single time. Specimen: peripheral blood mononuclear cells (PBMCs), collected when the disease was refractory, from a patient treated with antithyroid drugs. These receptors were collected from a female donor with Graves disease.

There are a few counts of this clonotype. The chain joins TRBV19 to TRBJ1-1, with D perhaps matching TRBD1 (6 bases). CDR3 length: 14 residues. V lost 6 bases and J 5 bases, leaving 16 bases between the germline ends. Germline-derived CDR1 and CDR2 are LNHDA and SQIVND (reference sequence). DNA for the CDR3: TGTGCCAGTAGAACCACAGGGAGGTGGACTGAAGCTTTCTTT. This encodes CASRTTGRWTEAFF.

This clonotype was counted many times. The chain employs TRBV12-3 or TRBV12-4 and TRBJ1-1, with D unresolved. V gave up 5 bases and J gave up 4 bases, with 26 bases separating them. The CDR3 runs 18 residues. The CDR3 is CASSIELRYTRVGTEAFF. DNA for the CDR3: TGTGCCAGCAGTATCGAACTTCGGTACACCCGAGTTGGCACTGAAGCTTTCTTT.

The sample holds many counts of this clonotype. This chain uses TRBV7-2 with TRBJ2-7, with 8 positions matching TRBD2. Germline V gene data show CDR1 as SGHTA and CDR2 as FQGNSA. V gave up 1 base and J gave up 6 bases; unmatched junction bases: 8. The CDR3 has 15 amino acids. CDR3 DNA sequence: TGTGCCAGCAGCTTAGGGCCCGGGAGGGCACCCGAGCAGTACTTC. It specifies CASSLGPGRAPEQYF. Full variable domain (missing parts from reference TRBV7-2 and TRBJ2-7): GAGVSQSPSNKVTEKGKDVELRCDPISGHTALYWYRQSLGQGLEFLIYFQGNSAPDKSGLPSDRFSAERTGGSVSTLTIQRTQQEDSAVYLCASSLGPGRAPEQYFGPGTRLTVT.

This clonotype was detected only a few times. The chain uses TRBV20-1 and TRBJ2-5, with TRBD1 matching 8 bases. The CDR3 is 15 amino acids. CDR1 DFQATT and CDR2 SNEGSKA come from the germline V gene (reference sequence). After removal of 0 bases from V and 5 bases from J, the junction contained 8 bases not matched to a gene. The DNA of the CDR3 is TGCAGTGCTAGAGATCATGACAGGGGCGGTGAGACCCAGTACTTC. It encodes CSARDHDRGGETQYF.

This clonotype was seen repeatedly, ten times or more. CDR3 DNA: TGTGCCAGCAGCACAGACGGGAACACTGAAGCTTTCTTT. Encoded protein: CASSTDGNTEAFF. The chain employs TRBV25-1 and TRBJ1-1; D call uncertain. This CDR3 is built from 13 residues. Germline lookup yields CDR1 MGHDK and CDR2 SYGVNS. Trimming removed 6 bases at V and 1 base at J, with 9 bases between.

This clonotype was picked up many times. The rearrangement links TRBV7-3 to TRBJ2-7, with TRBD2 identical over 13 bases. CDR3 length equals 15 residues. The germline gives CDR1 SGHTA, CDR2 FQGTGA. The ends lost 5 bases at V and 7 bases at J; junction bases unmatched: 8. Written as DNA, the CDR3 is TGTGCCAGCAGCCCTACTAGCGGGAGGGCGCGTGAGCAGTACTTC. Amino acids: CASSPTSGRAREQYF.

This clonotype has only a few counts. V gene TRBV2 combines with J gene TRBJ1-1; 9 nucleotides line up with TRBD1. The V and J ends lost 6 bases and 6 bases, in that order; junction bases with no gene match: 8. Germline CDR1 and CDR2: SNHLY and FYNNEI. CDR3 length: 14 residues. This CDR3 reads CASRADRGGAEAFF. The CDR3 DNA reads TGTGCCAGCAGGGCGGACAGGGGTGGGGCTGAAGCTTTCTTT. The entire variable domain, with the rest obtained from reference TRBV2 and TRBJ1-1, is as follows: EPEVTQTPSHQVTQMGQEVILRCVPISNHLYFYWYRQILGQKVEFLVSFYNNEISEKSEIFDDQFSVERPDGSNFTLKIRSTKLEDSAMYFCASRADRGGAEAFFGQGTRLTVV.

The V gene is TRBV28, the J gene TRBJ1-5; D gene uncertain. CDR1 MDHEN and CDR2 SYDVKM come from the germline V gene. The CDR3 totals 13 residues. V was shortened by 5 bases and J by 7 bases, with 12 bases between the two germline ends. Written as DNA, the CDR3 is TGTGCCAGCAGTCCCCTCCCATACCAGCCCCAGCATTTT. Translating it yields CASSPLPYQPQHF. Full variable domain (outside the CDR3, taken from reference TRBV28 and TRBJ1-5): DVKVTQSSRYLVKRTGEKVFLECVQDMDHENMFWYRQDPGLGLRLIYFSYDVKMKEKGDIPEGYSVSREKKERFSLILESASTNQTSMYLCASSPLPYQPQHFGDGTRLSIL.

This clonotype was recorded at least ten times. The chain carries TRBV10-3 and TRBJ1-4; D gene uncertain. From germline, CDR1 is ENHRY and CDR2 SYGVKD. This CDR3 region has 13 residues. Trimming took 8 bases from V and 3 from J, leaving 10 bases between them. The CDR3 spells CAIAGRSNEKLFF. The CDR3 bases are TGTGCCATCGCCGGGAGGTCTAATGAAAAACTGTTTTTT.

This chain uses TRBV28 with TRBJ1-1; 10 nucleotides line up with TRBD1. The CDR3 has 16 residues. Per germline, CDR1 MDHEN and CDR2 SYDVKM. Trimming took 5 bases from V and 4 from J; bases not matched to a gene: 10. This CDR3 is CASSATGTGDGTEAFF. CDR3 in DNA: TGTGCCAGCAGTGCCACCGGGACAGGGGATGGCACTGAAGCTTTCTTT. The whole variable domain, filled in from reference TRBV28 and TRBJ1-1, reads DVKVTQSSRYLVKRTGEKVFLECVQDMDHENMFWYRQDPGLGLRLIYFSYDVKMKEKGDIPEGYSVSREKKERFSLILESASTNQTSMYLCASSATGTGDGTEAFFGQGTRLTVV.

This clonotype was seen at least ten times. The genes are TRBV5-6 and TRBJ1-1, with 7 positions matching TRBD1. The CDR3 runs to 14 residues. Germline CDR1 and CDR2: SGHDT and YYEEEE. J lost 3 bases, V lost 4 bases, and 6 bases had no gene match. CDR3 loop: CASSQDRWDTEAFF. CDR3 coding DNA: TGTGCCAGCAGCCAGGACAGGTGGGACACTGAAGCTTTCTTT.

This clonotype was seen ten or more times. The V call is TRBV5-1, the J call TRBJ1-5, with D perhaps TRBD1 (5 bases). Trimming shortened V by 1 base and J by 3 bases, and 14 bases separated the two germline ends. The germline CDR1 and CDR2 sequences are SGHRS and YFSETQ. The CDR3 contains 16 residues. The CDR3 DNA is TGCGCCAGCAGCTTGTACCCTGACAGATACAATCAGCCCCAGCATTTT. This translates into CASSLYPDRYNQPQHF.

This clonotype came up many times. The rearrangement joins TRBV6-1 to TRBJ1-2, with no clear D. V was trimmed by 2 bases and J by 2 bases, leaving 9 bases between them. Germline V gene sequence: CDR1 MNHNS, CDR2 SASEGT. This CDR3 spans 14 amino acids. Here the CDR3 DNA reads TGTGCCAGCAGTGAATCGGTCCAAAACTATGGCTACACCTTC. This gives the protein CASSESVQNYGYTF.

This clonotype was seen at least ten times. This chain joins TRBV7-2 and TRBJ1-5, with 7 bases identical to TRBD1. The CDR3 has 16 residues. After removal of 1 base from V and 6 bases from J, the junction contained 9 bases not matched to a gene. Germline loops: CDR1 SGHTA, CDR2 FQGNSA. In nucleotides, the CDR3 is TGTGCCAGCAGCTTAGAGGCAGGGGGTAGGAGTCAGCCCCAGCATTTT. Translated, it gives CASSLEAGGRSQPQHF.

This clonotype has at least ten counts. The rearrangement links TRBV6-5 to TRBJ2-5; D may be TRBD1 or TRBD2 (5 bases each). Trimming left V 0 bases short and J 9 bases short, with 23 bases between. The CDR3 extends over 17 amino acids. CDR1 is MNHEY, CDR2 SVGAGI, per germline. The CDR3 reads CASSYSAFDGTRAAQYF. The CDR3 nucleotides are TGTGCCAGCAGTTACTCGGCCTTTGACGGGACCCGGGCGGCCCAGTACTTC.

This clonotype has a count of ten or more. The V and J genes are TRBV2 and TRBJ1-2, with 8 bases aligning to TRBD1. CDR3 size: 14 residues. Germline trimming cut 3 bases from V and 4 bases from J; bases unmatched to any gene: 4. Germline CDR1 SNHLY, CDR2 FYNNEI. CDR3 region: CASSDRGPIYGYTF. CDR3 bases: TGTGCCAGCAGTGACAGGGGGCCAATCTATGGCTACACCTTC.

This chain links TRBV3-2 with TRBJ2-7; TRBD2 reflects the table's D call only, with no check against the DNA. TRBV3-2 is tagged as a pseudogene. The CDR3 length is 15 residues. DNA for the CDR3: TGTGCCAGCAGCCAAGCTAGCGGGAGACTCCACGAGCAGTACTTC. Its translation is CASSQASGRLHEQYF.

This clonotype was found once. The genes are TRBV15 and TRBJ2-2; 8 bases agree with TRBD2. This CDR3 has 15 residues. V dropped 1 base and J dropped 8; count of bases not matched to a gene: 6. Germline CDR1 is LNHNV and CDR2 is YYDKDF (reference sequence). In DNA form, the CDR3 reads TGTGCCACCAGCAGAGTGGTAGCGGGAATGGGGGAGCTGTTTTTT. Protein sequence: CATSRVVAGMGELFF.

This clonotype was counted between two and nine times. This sequence joins TRBV2 and TRBJ2-7, with D tentatively TRBD1 (6 bases). CDR3 length: 14 amino acids. In germline, CDR1 is SNHLY, CDR2 FYNNEI. V was cut by 6 bases and J by 2 bases, with 14 bases left in between. CDR3 sequence reads: CASREYGTPYEQYF. The CDR3 DNA reads TGTGCCAGCAGGGAGTACGGGACACCCTACGAGCAGTACTTC.

The chain joins TRBV12-3 or TRBV12-4 to TRBJ2-3; TRBD2 matches at 8 bases. The CDR3 extends over 13 amino acids. V gave up 5 bases and J gave up 4 bases; unmatched junction bases: 2. CDR3 sequence reads: CASSRGGSDTQYF. CDR3 in DNA: TGTGCCAGCAGTCGGGGGGGGTCAGATACGCAGTATTTT.

The CDR3 here is CASSLPGLASNEQFF. CDR3 sequence (DNA): TGTGCCAGCAGCTTACCGGGACTAGCGAGCAATGAGCAGTTCTTC. This chain uses TRBV7-3 with TRBJ2-1, with 10 bases fitting TRBD2. The CDR3 runs 15 residues. In germline, CDR1 is SGHTA, CDR2 FQGTGA. V lost 2 bases to trimming and J lost 6 bases; unmatched junction nucleotides: 4.

This clonotype was recorded a few times. This chain uses TRBV11-2 with TRBJ2-7; TRBD1 matches at 8 bases. The CDR3 runs to 15 residues. Trimming took 1 base from V and 4 from J; bases not matched to a gene: 6. Germline loops: CDR1 SGHAT, CDR2 FQNNGV. CDR3 residues: CASSLAGQDYYEQYF. CDR3 nucleotide sequence: TGTGCCAGCAGCTTAGCGGGACAGGACTATTACGAGCAGTACTTC.

This clonotype was counted only a few times. This sequence joins TRBV7-9 and TRBJ2-7, with 9 bases identical to TRBD1. From germline, CDR1 is SEHNR and CDR2 FQNEAQ (reference sequence). Trimming removed 5 bases from V and 7 bases from J; junction bases left unmatched: 12. This CDR3 has 15 amino acids. For the CDR3, the DNA is TGTGCCAGCAGCCCCGGGACAGGGACCACTGGTGAGCAGTACTTC. Its translation is CASSPGTGTTGEQYF.

This clonotype was counted a single time. A single base separates this from a much larger clone, so it may be a read error. The V gene is TRBV28, the J gene TRBJ1-4; D unresolved. V shed 10 bases and J shed 7 bases, with 19 bases lying between them. Germline values: CDR1 MDHEN, CDR2 SYDVKM. This CDR3 contains 14 residues. The CDR3 region is CANSLPGNPEKLFF. The DNA for the CDR3 is TGTGCCAACAGCCTCCCAGGAAACCCTGAAAAACTGTTTTTT.

The chain joins TRBV15 to TRBJ1-5; no clear D. There are 13 residues in the CDR3. CDR1 and CDR2 from the germline V gene are LNHNV and YYDKDF (reference sequence). Trimming shortened V by 3 bases and J by 7 bases, and 10 bases separated the two germline ends. The CDR3 DNA follows: TGTGCCACCAGCAGCTTGAGCCGCCAGCCCCAGCATTTT. As protein: CATSSLSRQPQHF.

This clonotype appeared many times. The chain links TRBV11-2 to TRBJ2-5; D gene unclear. The CDR3 is 16 amino acids. Germline-derived CDR1 and CDR2 are SGHAT and FQNNGV. Trimming pared 5 bases from V and 2 bases from J, leaving 18 bases between. The CDR3 spells CASSHAGGLAQETQYF. CDR3 nucleotide sequence: TGTGCCAGCAGCCACGCCGGTGGGCTGGCGCAAGAGACCCAGTACTTC.

There are a few counts of this clonotype. J is TRBJ1-1 and V is TRBV20-1; 7 nucleotides align to TRBD1. The CDR3 covers 14 residues. The V and J ends lost 5 bases and 6 bases, in that order; junction bases with no gene match: 12. The germline CDR1 and CDR2 sequences are DFQATT and SNEGSKA (reference sequence). The CDR3: CSAGPQGYNAEAFF. The CDR3 DNA sequence: TGCAGTGCTGGTCCACAGGGGTATAACGCTGAAGCTTTCTTT.

The chain links TRBV29-1 to TRBJ1-1; TRBD1 matches 7 bases. The germline V gene encodes CDR1 SQVTM and CDR2 ANQGSEA. After removal of 7 bases from V and 3 bases from J, the junction contained 11 bases not matched to a gene. The CDR3 covers 14 residues. In DNA form, the CDR3 reads TGCAGCGGACAGGGCTTGCGCTGGTACACTGAAGCTTTCTTT. As protein: CSGQGLRWYTEAFF.